This is a list of T cell receptor beta chains from one sample in a study of blood T cell repertoires in COVID-19. The table came from immunoSEQ multiplex PCR; TCRdb's copy has only in-frame clones and leaves some out. The sample yields about 360,000 clones, over 70% seen once. Specimen: peripheral blood. The receptors derive from a man aged 25 to 40 with active or convalescent COVID-19. The CDR3 runs from the conserved cysteine through the conserved F or W. D genes are given only for firm matches. Size is omitted from some rows. Given values are once, few, many or a class for expanded clones.

TRBJ1-3	NA	TRBV6-5	many	CASSYSQASGNTIYF	TGTGCCAGCAGTTACTCTCAAGCGTCCGGAAACACCATATATTTT
TRBJ2-7	TRBD1	TRBV15	NA	CATSRDRVTGAYEQYF	TGTGCCACCAGCAGAGATCGGGTTACAGGGGCCTACGAGCAGTACTTC
TRBJ2-3	TRBD1	TRBV18	NA	CASSPRQGSSTDTQYF	TGTGCCAGCTCACCCCGACAGGGATCCAGCACAGATACGCAGTATTTT
TRBJ2-7	NA	TRBV6-1	NA	CASSEYALSYEQYF	TGTGCCAGCAGTGAGTACGCCCTATCCTACGAGCAGTACTTC
TRBJ1-1	NA	TRBV5-5	NA	CASSPGTPKEAFF	TGTGCCAGCAGCCCCGGGACTCCCAAGGAGGCTTTCTTT
TRBJ2-3	TRBD2	TRBV7-8	NA	CASIPGLAGGHGRADTQYF	TGTGCCAGCATCCCCGGGCTAGCGGGAGGCCATGGGAGGGCAGATACGCAGTATTTT
TRBJ2-7	NA	TRBV27	once	CASAPLGEEQYF	TGTGCCAGCGCGCCCCTCGGGGAAGAGCAGTACTTC
TRBJ1-1	NA	TRBV4-1	NA	CASSQAPRPGNTEAFF	TGCGCCAGCAGCCAAGCCCCCCGGCCGGGTAACACTGAAGCTTTCTTT
TRBJ1-2	NA	TRBV7-9	few	CASSLGTDYGYTF	TGTGCCAGCAGCTTAGGGACAGACTATGGCTACACCTTC
TRBJ1-5	NA	TRBV24-1	few	CATSLNRDQPQHF	TGTGCCACCAGTCTAAACCGTGATCAGCCCCAGCATTTT
TRBJ1-1	NA	TRBV7-3	NA	CASSWGGTEAFF	TGTGCCAGCAGTTGGGGGGGCACTGAAGCTTTCTTT
TRBJ2-2	NA	TRBV6-1	NA	CASSEYAGSNTGELFF	TGTGCCAGCAGTGAGTATGCAGGATCGAACACCGGGGAGCTGTTTTTT
TRBJ2-5	TRBD2	TRBV20-1	NA	CSASPRPALAGLQETQYF	TGCAGTGCTAGTCCCCGCCCCGCACTAGCGGGCCTCCAAGAGACCCAGTACTTC
TRBJ2-1	NA	TRBV3-1/TRBV3-2	NA	CASSQASWEQFF	TGTGCCAGCAGCCAGGCCTCGTGGGAGCAGTTCTTC
TRBJ1-1	NA	TRBV2	NA	CASSPKLYPKAFF	TGTGCCAGCAGTCCTAAGTTATACCCTAAAGCTTTCTTT
TRBJ2-7	TRBD1	TRBV9	once	CASSPRTGAEQYF	TGTGCCAGCAGCCCTCGGACAGGCGCCGAGCAGTACTTC
TRBJ2-7	NA	TRBV7-9	NA	CASSLVGTSRYEQYF	TGTGCCAGCAGTCTAGTGGGCACTAGCCGCTACGAGCAGTACTTC
TRBJ2-1	TRBD2	TRBV10-2	few	CASEGTSGRDEQFF	TGCGCCTCCGAGGGGACTAGCGGGAGAGATGAGCAGTTCTTC
TRBJ1-2	NA	TRBV28	few	CASSFGGGGYTF	TGTGCCAGCAGTTTTGGGGGCGGGGGCTACACCTTC
TRBJ1-2	TRBD1	TRBV4-2	NA	CASSQDSGQGAGGYTF	TGTGCCAGCAGCCAAGATTCGGGACAGGGGGCGGGTGGCTACACCTTC
TRBJ1-1	TRBD1	TRBV6-4	once	CASSVNFGTGAMTEAFF	TGTGCCAGCAGCGTCAATTTTGGGACAGGAGCGATGACTGAAGCTTTCTTT
TRBJ1-3	TRBD1	TRBV29-1	few	CSVSDRELDTIYF	TGCAGCGTTTCTGACAGGGAACTTGACACCATATATTTT
TRBJ1-1	NA	TRBV27	few	CASSLNRATEAFF	TGTGCCAGCAGTTTAAACAGGGCCACTGAAGCTTTCTTT